This T cell receptor beta chain derives from a study of blood T cell repertoires in COVID-19. Overall study context: Sites in the United States, Italy and Spain provided acute and convalescent COVID-19 samples. PBMCs, B-cell-depleted T cells, or T cells were the source of the cDNA or gDNA that made up the material.

Per the authors' pipeline: Nucleated cell counts were estimated from reference gene primer amplification. Some clones are missing from TCRdb's copy, which holds only in-frame ones; the method was immunoSEQ multiplex PCR. V, J and clone size derive from that table, while D and trimming were established from the DNA sequence. The table shows fewer than 150,000 clones, with approximately 87% occurring only once. V was pared by 6 bases and J by 8 bases, with 7 bases of the junction left unmatched. The CDR3 covers 14 residues. Germline CDR1 reads MDHEN; CDR2 reads SYDVKM. The TCR sequence derives from a man aged 65 to 79 who had recovered from COVID-19. The gene calls are TRBV28 and TRBJ1-4; 9 bases fit TRBD1. The sample consisted of peripheral blood. The CDR3 region has the DNA TGTGCCAGCAGGGGGGGACAGGGAGGCGAAAAACTGTTTTTT. Protein product: CASRGGQGGEKLFF.